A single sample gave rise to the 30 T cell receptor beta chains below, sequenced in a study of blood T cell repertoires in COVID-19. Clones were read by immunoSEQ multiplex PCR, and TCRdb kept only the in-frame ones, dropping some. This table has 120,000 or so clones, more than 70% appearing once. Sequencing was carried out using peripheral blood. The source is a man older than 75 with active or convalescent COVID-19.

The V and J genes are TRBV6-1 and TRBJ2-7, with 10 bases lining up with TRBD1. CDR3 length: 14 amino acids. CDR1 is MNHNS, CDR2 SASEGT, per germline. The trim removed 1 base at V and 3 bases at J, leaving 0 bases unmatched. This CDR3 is CASSEGTGGYEQYF. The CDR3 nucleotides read TGTGCCAGCAGTGAAGGGACAGGGGGCTACGAGCAGTACTTC.

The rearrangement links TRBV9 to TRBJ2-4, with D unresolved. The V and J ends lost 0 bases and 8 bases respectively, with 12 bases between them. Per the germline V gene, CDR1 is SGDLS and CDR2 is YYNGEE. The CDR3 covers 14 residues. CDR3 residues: CASSVGLSEDIQYF. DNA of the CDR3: TGTGCCAGCAGCGTAGGACTCTCAGAGGACATTCAGTACTTC.

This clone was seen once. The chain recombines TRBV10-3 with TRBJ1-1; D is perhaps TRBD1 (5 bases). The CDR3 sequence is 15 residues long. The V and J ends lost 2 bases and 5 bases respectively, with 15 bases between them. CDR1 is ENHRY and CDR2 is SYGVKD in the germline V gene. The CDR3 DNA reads TGTGCCATCAGTGAGACGATAGCCGGACATACTGAAGCTTTCTTT. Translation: CAISETIAGHTEAFF.

This CDR3 reads CASRVDRGVYEQYF. The DNA of the CDR3 is TGTGCCAGCAGGGTGGACAGGGGAGTCTACGAGCAGTACTTC. The V call is TRBV6-5, the J call TRBJ2-7, with TRBD1 identical over 9 bases. The CDR3 runs 14 residues. Germline CDR1 is MNHEY and CDR2 is SVGAGI. The V segment lost 6 bases and the J segment 3 bases; nucleotides outside the gene matches: 6.

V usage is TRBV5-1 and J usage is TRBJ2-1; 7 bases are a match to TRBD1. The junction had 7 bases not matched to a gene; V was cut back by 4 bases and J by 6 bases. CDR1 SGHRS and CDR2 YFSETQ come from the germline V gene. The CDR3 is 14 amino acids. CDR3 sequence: CASSHDRVSNEQFF. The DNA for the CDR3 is TGCGCCAGCAGCCACGACAGGGTCAGCAATGAGCAGTTCTTC.

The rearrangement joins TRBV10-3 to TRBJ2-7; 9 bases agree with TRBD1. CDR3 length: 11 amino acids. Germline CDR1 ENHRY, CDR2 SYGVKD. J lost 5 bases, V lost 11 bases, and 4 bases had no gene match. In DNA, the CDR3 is TGTGCCCGGGACAGGGACAACGAGCAGTACTTC. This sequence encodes CARDRDNEQYF.

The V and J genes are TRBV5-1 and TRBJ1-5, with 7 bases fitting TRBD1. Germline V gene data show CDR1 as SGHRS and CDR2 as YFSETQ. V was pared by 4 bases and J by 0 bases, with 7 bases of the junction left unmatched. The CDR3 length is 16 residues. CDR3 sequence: CASSPGQIYSNQPQHF. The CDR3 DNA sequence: TGCGCCAGCAGCCCGGGACAGATTTATAGCAATCAGCCCCAGCATTTT.

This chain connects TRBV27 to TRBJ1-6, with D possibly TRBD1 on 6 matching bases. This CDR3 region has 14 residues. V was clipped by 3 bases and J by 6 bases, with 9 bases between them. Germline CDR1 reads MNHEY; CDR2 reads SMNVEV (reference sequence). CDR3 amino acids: CASSFTDSNSPLHF. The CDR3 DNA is TGTGCCAGCAGTTTTACGGACAGTAATTCACCCCTCCACTTT.

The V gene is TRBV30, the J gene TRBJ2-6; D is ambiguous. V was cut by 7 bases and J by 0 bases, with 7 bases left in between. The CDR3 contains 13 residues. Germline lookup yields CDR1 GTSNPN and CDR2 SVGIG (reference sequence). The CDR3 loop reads CASAASGANVLTF. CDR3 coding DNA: TGTGCCTCGGCGGCCTCTGGGGCCAACGTCCTGACTTTC.

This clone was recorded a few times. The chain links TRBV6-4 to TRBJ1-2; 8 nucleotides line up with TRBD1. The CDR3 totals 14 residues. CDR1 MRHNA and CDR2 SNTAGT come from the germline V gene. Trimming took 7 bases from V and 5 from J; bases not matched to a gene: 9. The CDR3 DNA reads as TGTGCCAGCAACCCCGAGGACAGGGATTATGGCTACACCTTC. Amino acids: CASNPEDRDYGYTF.

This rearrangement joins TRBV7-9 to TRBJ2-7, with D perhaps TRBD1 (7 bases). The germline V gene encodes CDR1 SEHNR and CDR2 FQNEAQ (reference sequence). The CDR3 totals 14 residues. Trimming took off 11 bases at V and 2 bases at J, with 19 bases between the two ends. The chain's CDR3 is CAGEMTGRTYEQYF. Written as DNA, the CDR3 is TGTGCCGGAGAAATGACAGGGAGGACCTACGAGCAGTACTTC.

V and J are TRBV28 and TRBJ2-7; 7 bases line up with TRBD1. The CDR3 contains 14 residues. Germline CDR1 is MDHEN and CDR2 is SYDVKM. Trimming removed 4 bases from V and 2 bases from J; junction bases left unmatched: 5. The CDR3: CASSSRDSTYEQYF. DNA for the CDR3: TGTGCCAGCAGTTCCCGGGACAGTACCTACGAGCAGTACTTC.

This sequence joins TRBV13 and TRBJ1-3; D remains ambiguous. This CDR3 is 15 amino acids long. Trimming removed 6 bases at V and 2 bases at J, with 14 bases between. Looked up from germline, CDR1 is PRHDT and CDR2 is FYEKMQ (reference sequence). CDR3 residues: CASRRTVLPGNTIYF. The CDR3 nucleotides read TGTGCCAGCAGACGTACAGTATTACCTGGAAACACCATATATTTT.

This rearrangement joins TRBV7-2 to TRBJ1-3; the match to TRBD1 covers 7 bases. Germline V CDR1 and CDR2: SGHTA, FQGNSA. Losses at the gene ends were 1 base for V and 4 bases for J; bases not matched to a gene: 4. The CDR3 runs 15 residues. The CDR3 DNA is TGTGCCAGCAGCTTAGAAGGGACAGTCGGAAACACCATATATTTT. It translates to CASSLEGTVGNTIYF.

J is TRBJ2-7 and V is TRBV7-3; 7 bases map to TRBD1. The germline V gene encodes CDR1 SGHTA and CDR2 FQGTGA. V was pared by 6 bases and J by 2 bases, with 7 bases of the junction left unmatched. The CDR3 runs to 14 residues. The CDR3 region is CASSPDRAPYEQYF. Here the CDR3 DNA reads TGTGCCAGCAGTCCCGACAGGGCGCCCTACGAGCAGTACTTC.

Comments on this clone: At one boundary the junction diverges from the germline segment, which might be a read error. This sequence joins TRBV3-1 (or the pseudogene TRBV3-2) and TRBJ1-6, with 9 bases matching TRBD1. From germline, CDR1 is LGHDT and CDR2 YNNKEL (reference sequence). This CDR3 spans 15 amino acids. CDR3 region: CASNQGTGIDSPLHF. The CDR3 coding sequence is TGTGCCAGCAACCAAGGGACAGGGATCGATTCACCCCTCCACTTT.

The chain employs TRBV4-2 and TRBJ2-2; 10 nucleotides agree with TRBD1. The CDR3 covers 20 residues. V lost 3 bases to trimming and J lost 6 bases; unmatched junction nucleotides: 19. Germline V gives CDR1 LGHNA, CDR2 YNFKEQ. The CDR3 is CASSHRQGALTSGYSGELFF. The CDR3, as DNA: TGTGCCAGCAGCCACCGACAGGGGGCGTTGACAAGTGGCTATTCCGGGGAGCTGTTTTTT.

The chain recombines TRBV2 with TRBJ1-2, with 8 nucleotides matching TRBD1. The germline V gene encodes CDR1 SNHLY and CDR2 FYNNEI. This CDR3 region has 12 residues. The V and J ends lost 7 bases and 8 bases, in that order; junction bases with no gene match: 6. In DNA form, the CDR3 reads TGTGCCAGCATCACGACAGGGGTAGGCTACACCTTC. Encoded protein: CASITTGVGYTF.

CDR3 sequence: CASSSRTGSSYEQYF. The CDR3 nucleotides are TGTGCCAGCAGCAGTAGGACAGGGAGCTCCTACGAGCAGTACTTC. The gene calls are TRBV7-8 and TRBJ2-7, with 8 bases that match TRBD1. The CDR3 consists of 15 residues. Looked up from germline, CDR1 is SGHVS and CDR2 is FQNEAQ. The trim removed 5 bases at V and 0 bases at J, leaving 6 bases unmatched.

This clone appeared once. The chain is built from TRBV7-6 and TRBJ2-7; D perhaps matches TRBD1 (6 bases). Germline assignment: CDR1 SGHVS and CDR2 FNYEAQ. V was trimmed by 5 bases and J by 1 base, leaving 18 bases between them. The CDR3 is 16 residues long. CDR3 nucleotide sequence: TGTGCCAGCAGCCATATACAGGGAAGGGGGTCCTACGAGCAGTACTTC. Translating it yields CASSHIQGRGSYEQYF.

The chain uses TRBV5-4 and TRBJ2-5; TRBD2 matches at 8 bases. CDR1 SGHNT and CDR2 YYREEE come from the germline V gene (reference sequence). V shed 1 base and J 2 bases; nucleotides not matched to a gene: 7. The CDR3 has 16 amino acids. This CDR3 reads CASSLKSSGSQETQYF. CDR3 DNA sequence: TGTGCCAGCAGCTTGAAGTCTAGCGGGTCGCAAGAGACCCAGTACTTC.

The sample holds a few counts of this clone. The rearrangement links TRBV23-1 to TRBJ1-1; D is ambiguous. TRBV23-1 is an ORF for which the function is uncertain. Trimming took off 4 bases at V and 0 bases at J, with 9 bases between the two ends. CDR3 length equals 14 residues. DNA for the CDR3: TGCGCCAGCAGTCTACCGGGGTTGAACACTGAAGCTTTCTTT. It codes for CASSLPGLNTEAFF.

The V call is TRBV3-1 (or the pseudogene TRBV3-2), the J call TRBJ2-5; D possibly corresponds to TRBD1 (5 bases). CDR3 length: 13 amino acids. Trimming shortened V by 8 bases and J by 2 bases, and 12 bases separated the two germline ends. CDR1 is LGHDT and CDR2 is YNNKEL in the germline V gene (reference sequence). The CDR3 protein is CASGQGTQETQYF. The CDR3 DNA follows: TGTGCCAGCGGGCAGGGAACACAAGAGACCCAGTACTTC.

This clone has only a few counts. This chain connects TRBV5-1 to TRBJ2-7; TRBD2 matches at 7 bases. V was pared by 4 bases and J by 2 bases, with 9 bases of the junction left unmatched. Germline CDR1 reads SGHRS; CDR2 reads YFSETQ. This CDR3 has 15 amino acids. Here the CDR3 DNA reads TGCGCCAGCAGCCCCGGGGGGACTGGGGCCTACGAGCAGTACTTC. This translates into CASSPGGTGAYEQYF.

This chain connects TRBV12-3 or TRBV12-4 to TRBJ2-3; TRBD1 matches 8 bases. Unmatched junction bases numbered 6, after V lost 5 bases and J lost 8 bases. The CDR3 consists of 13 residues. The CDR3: CASSARGPTTQYF. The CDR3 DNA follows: TGTGCCAGCAGTGCCAGGGGGCCAACTACGCAGTATTTT.

The CDR3 here is CASTSGSGANVLTF. Here the CDR3 DNA reads TGTGCCAGCACCAGCGGCTCTGGGGCCAACGTCCTGACTTTC. The chain combines TRBV28 with TRBJ2-6, with TRBD2 as a possible D gene (5 bases). The germline CDR1 and CDR2 sequences are MDHEN and SYDVKM. CDR3 size: 14 residues. Trimming removed 7 bases at V and 0 bases at J, with 7 bases between.

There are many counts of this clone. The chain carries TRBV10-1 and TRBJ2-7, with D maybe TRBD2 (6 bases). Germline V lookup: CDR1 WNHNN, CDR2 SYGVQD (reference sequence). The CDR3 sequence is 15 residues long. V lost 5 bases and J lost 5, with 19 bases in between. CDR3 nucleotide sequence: TGCGCCAGCAGTCGGGACTGTCGTTTTATTGACGAGCAGTACTTC. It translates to CASSRDCRFIDEQYF.

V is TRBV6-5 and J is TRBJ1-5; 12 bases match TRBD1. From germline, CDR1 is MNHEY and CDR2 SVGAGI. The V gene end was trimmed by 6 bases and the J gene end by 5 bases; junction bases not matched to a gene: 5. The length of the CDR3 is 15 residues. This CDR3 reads CASRLGQGAYQPQHF. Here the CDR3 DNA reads TGTGCCAGCAGATTGGGACAGGGGGCTTATCAGCCCCAGCATTTT.

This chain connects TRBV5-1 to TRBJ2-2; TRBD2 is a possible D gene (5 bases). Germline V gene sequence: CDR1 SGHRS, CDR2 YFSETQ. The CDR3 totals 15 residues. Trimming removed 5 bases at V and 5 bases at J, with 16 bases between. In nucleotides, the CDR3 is TGCGCCAGCAGGTTTGCTGGGGAGCTGACCGGGGAGCTGTTTTTT. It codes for CASRFAGELTGELFF.

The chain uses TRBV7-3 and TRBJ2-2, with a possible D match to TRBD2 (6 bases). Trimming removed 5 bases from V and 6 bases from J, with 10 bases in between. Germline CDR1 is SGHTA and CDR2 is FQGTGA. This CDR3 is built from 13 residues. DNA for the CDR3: TGTGCCAGCAGCCACGGGGGAGCCGGGGAGCTGTTTTTT. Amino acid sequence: CASSHGGAGELFF.